The T cell receptor (beta chain) described here comes from a study of siplizumab effects on memory and regulatory T cells. Sequencing used immunoSEQ multiplex PCR; TCRdb keeps in-frame clones, though not all of them. The sample lists 85,000 to 130,000 clones, 93% occurring once. V dropped 0 bases and J dropped 5 bases, with 13 bases sitting between them. Germline CDR1 reads LNHDA; CDR2 reads SQIVND (reference sequence). This CDR3 spans 15 amino acids. The chain joins TRBV19 to TRBJ2-5; tentatively, D is TRBD1 (6 bases). This TCR derives from a human donor in good health. Sequenced input: Tregs sorted from blood. The CDR3 is CASSIEGTMGETQYF. The CDR3 coding sequence is TGTGCCAGTAGTATAGAAGGGACAATGGGGGAGACCCAGTACTTC.